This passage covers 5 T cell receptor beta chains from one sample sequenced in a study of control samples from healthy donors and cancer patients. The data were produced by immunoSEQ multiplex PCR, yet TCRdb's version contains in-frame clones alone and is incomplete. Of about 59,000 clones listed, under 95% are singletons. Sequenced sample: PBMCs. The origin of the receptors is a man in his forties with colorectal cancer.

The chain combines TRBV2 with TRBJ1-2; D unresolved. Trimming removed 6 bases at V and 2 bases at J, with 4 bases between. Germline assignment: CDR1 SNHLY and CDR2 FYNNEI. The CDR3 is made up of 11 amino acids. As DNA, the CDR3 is TGTGCCAGCAGGCCCAACTATGGCTACACCTTC. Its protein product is CASRPNYGYTF.

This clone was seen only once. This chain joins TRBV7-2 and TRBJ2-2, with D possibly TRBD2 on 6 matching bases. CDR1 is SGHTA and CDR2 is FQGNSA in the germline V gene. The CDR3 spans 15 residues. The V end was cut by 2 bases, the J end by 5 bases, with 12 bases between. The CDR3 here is CASSLNAGRTGELFF. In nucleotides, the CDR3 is TGTGCCAGCAGCTTAAACGCGGGGAGGACCGGGGAGCTGTTTTTT.

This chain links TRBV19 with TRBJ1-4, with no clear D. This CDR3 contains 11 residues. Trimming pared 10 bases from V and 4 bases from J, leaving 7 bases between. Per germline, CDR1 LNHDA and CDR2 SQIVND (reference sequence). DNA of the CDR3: TGTGCCAATTGGGGTAATGAAAAACTGTTTTTT. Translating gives CANWGNEKLFF.

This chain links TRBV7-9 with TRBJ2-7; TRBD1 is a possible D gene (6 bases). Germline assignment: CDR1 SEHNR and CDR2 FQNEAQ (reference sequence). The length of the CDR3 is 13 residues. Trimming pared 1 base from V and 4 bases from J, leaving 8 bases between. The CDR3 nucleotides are TGTGCCAGCAGCTTAGGGACAGCTTACGAGCAGTACTTC. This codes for CASSLGTAYEQYF.

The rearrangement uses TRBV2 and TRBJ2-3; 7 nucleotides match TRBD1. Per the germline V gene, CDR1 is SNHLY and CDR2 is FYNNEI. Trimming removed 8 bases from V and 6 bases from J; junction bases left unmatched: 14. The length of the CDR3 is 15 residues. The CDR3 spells CASSSSQGLGDTQYF. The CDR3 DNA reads TGTGCCAGCTCTTCTTCACAGGGGCTAGGGGATACGCAGTATTTT.